One and the same sample provided the 25 T cell receptor beta chains below, sequenced in a study of T-cell reconstitution after alpha-beta-depleted transplantation in children. Unique molecular identifiers were built into the TCRbeta library. TCRdb called the PCR reads again in MiXCR, with one record for every CDR3 protein. The repertoire consists of some 520,000 distinct CDR3 sequences, with about 33% occurring once and the leading ten covering around 2.3%. This material consisted of PBMCs from the stem cell graft donor, taken from the stem cell graft. These receptors came from a human donor who donated a stem cell graft to a child with aplastic anemia.

The genes are TRBV29-1 and TRBJ2-3; 10 bases are a match to TRBD2. Trimming at V came to 1 base and at J to 4 bases, leaving 5 bases not matched to a gene. This CDR3 comprises 15 residues. Germline V gives CDR1 SQVTM, CDR2 ANQGSEA. Here the CDR3 DNA reads TGCAGCGTTGAAGGGCTAGCGGGAGCCCCAGATACGCAGTATTTT. Protein: CSVEGLAGAPDTQYF.

The chain uses TRBV10-3 and TRBJ1-5; no clear D gene. Germline V gene lookup returns CDR1 ENHRY and CDR2 SYGVKD. The CDR3 spans 14 residues. V was pared by 4 bases and J by 0 bases, with 7 bases between. CDR3 sequence reads: CAISAGNSNQPQHF. DNA of the CDR3: TGTGCCATCAGTGCCGGGAATAGCAATCAGCCCCAGCATTTT.

This clonotype was recorded many times. The V and J genes are TRBV29-1 and TRBJ2-1, with D unresolved. CDR1 and CDR2 (germline): SQVTM, ANQGSEA. The CDR3 is made up of 14 amino acids. The V end lost 4 bases, the J end lost 2 bases, and 12 bases lay between the germline ends. CDR3 loop: CSVVSAIPYNEQFF. The CDR3 bases are TGCAGCGTTGTCTCGGCTATTCCCTACAATGAGCAGTTCTTC.

The rearrangement uses TRBV12-3 or TRBV12-4 and TRBJ1-1; D unclear. The CDR3 contains 13 residues. With 3 bases removed from V and 4 bases from J, the gap between germline ends came to 9 bases. CDR3 nucleotide sequence: TGTGCCAGCAGTTTCCCCTGGGGCACTGAAGCTTTCTTT. It translates to CASSFPWGTEAFF.

The V and J genes are TRBV11-2 and TRBJ1-1; 11 bases are shared with TRBD1. The V and J ends lost 4 bases and 4 bases, in that order; junction bases with no gene match: 5. The CDR3 runs to 15 residues. CDR1 SGHAT and CDR2 FQNNGV come from the germline V gene. The DNA of the CDR3 is TGTGCCAGCAGCTGGGACAGGGGGACGGGCACTGAAGCTTTCTTT. It translates to CASSWDRGTGTEAFF.

The V and J genes are TRBV5-1 and TRBJ1-1, with D perhaps matching TRBD1 (6 bases). The germline V gene encodes CDR1 SGHRS and CDR2 YFSETQ. The CDR3 is made up of 14 amino acids. The V end lost 5 bases, the J end lost 2 bases, and 13 bases lay between the germline ends. CDR3 DNA sequence: TGCGCCAGCAGACAAGACAGGATAAACACTGAAGCTTTCTTT. Its protein product is CASRQDRINTEAFF.

CDR3 sequence (DNA): TGCAGCGTTGACATGACAGGGGCGTTGGATACGCAGTATTTT. Its protein product is CSVDMTGALDTQYF. The chain links TRBV29-1 to TRBJ2-3; 8 positions match TRBD1. The V and J ends lost 3 bases and 6 bases, in that order; junction bases with no gene match: 8. Per the germline V gene, CDR1 is SQVTM and CDR2 is ANQGSEA. This CDR3 spans 14 amino acids.

The chain recombines TRBV7-2 with TRBJ2-7; D is unresolved. Germline V lookup: CDR1 SGHTA, CDR2 FQGNSA. V lost 0 bases, J lost 2 bases, and 11 bases lay in between. The CDR3 extends over 15 amino acids. CDR3 amino acids: CASSLATGIAYEQYF. The CDR3 DNA reads as TGTGCCAGCAGCTTAGCGACGGGTATTGCCTACGAGCAGTACTTC. The full variable domain, rest sourced from reference TRBV7-2 and TRBJ2-7, is GAGVSQSPSNKVTEKGKDVELRCDPISGHTALYWYRQSLGQGLEFLIYFQGNSAPDKSGLPSDRFSAERTGGSVSTLTIQRTQQEDSAVYLCASSLATGIAYEQYFGPGTRLTVT.

CDR3 loop: CASSPGGSDETQYF. The DNA of the CDR3 is TGTGCCAGCAGCCCAGGGGGCTCGGATGAGACCCAGTACTTC. The chain combines TRBV9 with TRBJ2-5, with TRBD1 matching over 8 bases. The CDR3 spans 14 residues. From germline, CDR1 is SGDLS and CDR2 YYNGEE. V gave up 4 bases and J gave up 5 bases; unmatched junction bases: 7.

The V gene is TRBV4-3, the J gene TRBJ2-7; 11 nucleotides align to TRBD2. Germline CDR1 reads LGHNA; CDR2 reads YSLEER. V trimming: 0 bases; J trimming: 0 bases; junction bases outside the gene matches: 4. CDR3 length: 17 amino acids. CDR3 region: CASSQDRTSGFSYEQYF. CDR3 in DNA: TGCGCCAGCAGCCAAGATCGGACTAGCGGGTTCTCCTACGAGCAGTACTTC.

In its sample, this clonotype was seen many times. The rearrangement uses TRBV5-6 and TRBJ2-1; 9 bases map to TRBD2. CDR1 is SGHDT and CDR2 is YYEEEE in the germline V gene. V lost 4 bases to trimming and J lost 10 bases; unmatched junction nucleotides: 15. CDR3 length equals 16 residues. The CDR3 protein is CASSGGGGLAGSEQFF. The CDR3 bases are TGTGCCAGCAGCGGCGGGGGCGGGCTAGCGGGATCAGAGCAGTTCTTC.

The CDR3: CASSLLGHTEQYV. CDR3 in DNA: TGCGCCAGCAGCTTGTTAGGCCATACCGAGCAGTACGTC. The rearrangement uses TRBV5-1 and TRBJ2-7; the D is unclear. CDR1 and CDR2 from the germline V gene are SGHRS and YFSETQ. V was pared by 1 base and J by 6 bases, with 11 bases between. The CDR3 loop spans 13 amino acids.

The chain recombines TRBV12-3 or TRBV12-4 with TRBJ1-4, with D hard to call. The CDR3 is made up of 11 amino acids. V was shortened by 7 bases and J by 9 bases, with 9 bases between the two germline ends. The CDR3, as DNA: TGTGCCAGCACCCTTGGCCAAAAACTGTTTTTT. This translates into CASTLGQKLFF.

This clonotype was detected only a few times. The chain carries TRBV7-2 and TRBJ1-5, with D maybe TRBD1 (5 bases). Trimming left V 3 bases short and J 7 bases short, with 10 bases between. Germline V lookup: CDR1 SGHTA, CDR2 FQGNSA. This CDR3 comprises 13 residues. In DNA, the CDR3 is TGTGCCAGCAGCTTCATAAGGGACCAGCCCCAGCATTTT. Residues: CASSFIRDQPQHF.

This clonotype was recorded a few times. The chain has TRBV6-2 or TRBV6-3 and TRBJ2-2, with a weak D call TRBD2 (5 bases). Germline V gene lookup returns CDR1 MNHEY and CDR2 SVGEGT. Trimming removed 6 bases from V and 3 bases from J, with 11 bases in between. This CDR3 contains 14 residues. The CDR3 DNA reads as TGTGCCAGCAGGCCCACTAGGGACACCGGGGAGCTGTTTTTT. It specifies CASRPTRDTGELFF.

This clonotype has a handful of counts. The chain is built from TRBV7-2 and TRBJ2-3, with 10 bases aligning to TRBD2. The CDR3 loop spans 14 amino acids. CDR1 SGHTA and CDR2 FQGNSA come from the germline V gene. V lost 5 bases to trimming and J lost 6 bases; unmatched junction nucleotides: 5. The CDR3: CASSQGLAVDTQYF. Written as DNA, the CDR3 is TGTGCCAGCAGCCAAGGACTAGCGGTGGATACGCAGTATTTT.

In its sample, this clonotype was seen once. V and J are TRBV12-3 or TRBV12-4 and TRBJ2-1; D gene ambiguous. Trimming stripped 6 bases from V and 2 bases from J, with 20 bases between. The CDR3 extends over 17 amino acids. DNA for the CDR3: TGTGCCAGCAGCCCAAAGGGCGGCACCAAAACCTACAATGAGCAGTTCTTC. It codes for CASSPKGGTKTYNEQFF.

This chain links TRBV7-8 with TRBJ1-2; D remains ambiguous. Germline V CDR1 and CDR2: SGHVS, FQNEAQ. The CDR3 runs 14 residues. V gave up 6 bases and J gave up 2 bases, with 13 bases separating them. The CDR3 sequence: CASSPSSGNYGYTF. The CDR3 DNA reads TGTGCCAGCAGTCCCTCTTCGGGGAACTATGGCTACACCTTC. The full variable domain, with the rest looked up from reference TRBV7-8 and TRBJ1-2, is GAGVSQSPRYKVAKRGQDVALRCDPISGHVSLFWYQQALGQGPEFLTYFQNEAQLDKSGLPSDRFFAERPEGSVSTLKIQRTQQEDSAVYLCASSPSSGNYGYTFGSGTRLTVV.

The chain couples TRBV7-2 to TRBJ1-1; no reliable D call. V lost 5 bases to trimming and J lost 3 bases, with 13 bases between them. The CDR3 has 14 amino acids. Germline CDR1 reads SGHTA; CDR2 reads FQGNSA. The CDR3 DNA is TGTGCCAGCAGCCGAGCCTACGGAGACACTGAAGCTTTCTTT. Its protein is CASSRAYGDTEAFF.

In this sample, this clonotype turned up a few times. V gene TRBV10-3 combines with J gene TRBJ1-5, with 8 bases identical to TRBD1. The trim removed 2 bases at V and 4 bases at J, leaving 4 bases unmatched. This CDR3 contains 15 residues. Germline V gene lookup returns CDR1 ENHRY and CDR2 SYGVKD. For the CDR3, the DNA is TGTGCCATCAGTGAGACGACAGGGGCGAATCAGCCCCAGCATTTT. Translating gives CAISETTGANQPQHF.

Only a few counts were recorded for this clonotype. The V gene is TRBV7-2, the J gene TRBJ1-1; no clear D gene. CDR3 size: 15 residues. The V and J ends lost 2 bases and 1 base respectively, with 11 bases between them. CDR1 and CDR2 from the germline V gene are SGHTA and FQGNSA. The CDR3 bases are TGTGCCAGCAGCTTAAAGGATTTCGCGAACACTGAAGCTTTCTTT. Amino acids: CASSLKDFANTEAFF. The whole variable domain, filled in from reference TRBV7-2 and TRBJ1-1, reads GAGVSQSPSNKVTEKGKDVELRCDPISGHTALYWYRQSLGQGLEFLIYFQGNSAPDKSGLPSDRFSAERTGGSVSTLTIQRTQQEDSAVYLCASSLKDFANTEAFFGQGTRLTVV.

This clonotype has only a few counts. This chain connects TRBV27 to TRBJ2-7, with TRBD1 identical over 10 bases. Germline CDR1 is MNHEY and CDR2 is SMNVEV (reference sequence). The V and J ends lost 6 bases and 7 bases, in that order; junction bases with no gene match: 9. The CDR3 has 14 amino acids. The DNA of the CDR3 is TGTGCCAGCAGCCCGGGACAGGGGTTGCGAGAGCAGTACGTC. Encoded protein: CASSPGQGLREQYV.

This chain joins TRBV4-3 and TRBJ1-2; D ambiguous. The CDR3 totals 13 residues. The V end lost 1 base, the J end lost 4 bases, and 7 bases lay between the germline ends. Germline loops: CDR1 LGHNA, CDR2 YSLEER. CDR3 nucleotides: TGCGCCAGCAGCCAAGTGGCAGCCTATGGCTACACCTTC. Protein product: CASSQVAAYGYTF.

V is TRBV4-1 and J is TRBJ2-2; 10 bases are a match to TRBD2. Germline V CDR1 and CDR2: MGHRA, YSYEKL. V shed 0 bases, J shed 9 bases, and the junction held 10 bases outside the gene matches. This CDR3 is 17 amino acids long. The CDR3 spells CASSQDGAGGFSRELFF. The CDR3 bases are TGCGCCAGCAGCCAAGATGGAGCGGGAGGGTTTTCTAGGGAGCTGTTTTTT.

V is TRBV30 and J is TRBJ2-2; D gene uncertain. The CDR3 extends over 15 amino acids. CDR1 GTSNPN and CDR2 SVGIG come from the germline V gene (reference sequence). The germline V and J ends were trimmed by 3 bases and 6 bases, with 17 bases remaining between them. CDR3: CAWRDTGLIAGELFF. CDR3 nucleotides: TGTGCCTGGAGGGATACGGGCTTAATAGCCGGGGAGCTGTTTTTT.